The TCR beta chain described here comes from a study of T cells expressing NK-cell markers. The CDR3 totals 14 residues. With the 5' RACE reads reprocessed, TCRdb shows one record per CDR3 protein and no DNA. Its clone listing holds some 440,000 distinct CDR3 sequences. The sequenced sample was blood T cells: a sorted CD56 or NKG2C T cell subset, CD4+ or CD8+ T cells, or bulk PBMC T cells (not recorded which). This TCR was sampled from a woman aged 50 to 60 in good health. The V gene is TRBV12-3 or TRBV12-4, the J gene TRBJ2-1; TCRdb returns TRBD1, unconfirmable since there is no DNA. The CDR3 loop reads CASRRGELGDEQFF.